These 14 T cell receptor beta chains were sequenced from one sample in a study of memory CD4+ T cells and cytomegalovirus serostatus. Single viable CD3+CD4+CD8-CD45RO+ cells were sorted as the memory CD4+ T cells. Method: immunoSEQ multiplex PCR; TCRdb's copy keeps in-frame clones and lacks some. The repertoire consists of under 50,000 clones, with roughly 80% occurring once and the leading ten covering approximately 0.98%. What was sequenced was memory CD4+ T cells from blood. These receptors were taken from an adult in good health and CMV-seronegative.

The rearrangement links TRBV7-2 to TRBJ2-1, with TRBD2 matching over 9 bases. With V trimmed by 3 bases and J by 6 bases, 12 bases remained unmatched. CDR3 size: 17 residues. Germline loops: CDR1 SGHTA, CDR2 FQGNSA. For the CDR3, the DNA is TGTGCCAGCAGCTTTATAGCGGGGGCCCGGGCCGGCAATGAGCAGTTCTTC. Translated, it gives CASSFIAGARAGNEQFF.

The V gene is TRBV15, the J gene TRBJ1-4, with D perhaps TRBD1 (6 bases). The germline V gene encodes CDR1 LNHNV and CDR2 YYDKDF (reference sequence). CDR3 size: 14 residues. The ends were cut back, 2 bases at V and 2 bases at J, with 6 bases in the middle. CDR3 DNA sequence: TGTGCCACCAGCAGACAGGGGACTAATGAAAAACTGTTTTTT. It codes for CATSRQGTNEKLFF.

V usage is TRBV7-2 and J usage is TRBJ1-6, with unresolved D. Germline lookup yields CDR1 SGHTA and CDR2 FQGNSA. V lost 4 bases, J lost 0 bases, and 13 bases lay in between. The CDR3 covers 17 residues. The CDR3 sequence is CASSWAPSSSYNSPLHF. The CDR3 DNA follows: TGTGCCAGCAGCTGGGCCCCCTCGAGCTCCTATAATTCACCCCTCCACTTT.

The gene calls are TRBV2 and TRBJ2-2, with TRBD1 matching 8 bases. V shed 3 bases, J shed 6 bases, and the junction held 6 bases outside the gene matches. Germline V CDR1 and CDR2: SNHLY, FYNNEI. This CDR3 is 15 amino acids long. CDR3 region: CASSESRGRPGELFF. The CDR3, as DNA: TGTGCCAGCAGTGAGTCCAGGGGGCGCCCCGGGGAGCTGTTTTTT.

The chain employs TRBV30 and TRBJ1-1; tentative D call: TRBD1 (5 bases). CDR1 GTSNPN and CDR2 SVGIG come from the germline V gene (reference sequence). The V and J ends lost 2 bases and 0 bases respectively, with 7 bases between them. The CDR3 runs 13 residues. The CDR3 sequence: CAWSPGLNTEAFF. In DNA, the CDR3 is TGTGCCTGGAGTCCGGGGCTGAACACTGAAGCTTTCTTT.

The J gene is TRBJ2-7, the V gene TRBV13; 8 bases agree with TRBD1. Germline V gives CDR1 PRHDT, CDR2 FYEKMQ (reference sequence). Unmatched junction bases numbered 4, after V lost 1 base and J lost 8 bases. The CDR3 sequence is 13 residues long. CDR3 amino acids: CASSLAGGAKQYF. The CDR3 nucleotides are TGTGCCAGCAGCTTAGCAGGGGGCGCGAAGCAGTACTTC.

This clone has more than one count but fewer than ten. The chain uses TRBV5-1 and TRBJ2-3; no reliable D call. CDR3 length: 12 amino acids. V dropped 4 bases and J dropped 0 bases, with 3 bases sitting between them. The V gene's germline CDR1 is SGHRS and CDR2 YFSETQ. CDR3 in DNA: TGCGCCAGCAGCCTTAGCACAGATACGCAGTATTTT. This translates into CASSLSTDTQYF.

J is TRBJ2-1 and V is TRBV6-6, with 7 positions matching TRBD2. The CDR3 extends over 16 amino acids. Germline CDR1 reads MNHNY; CDR2 reads SVGAGI (reference sequence). V lost 2 bases to trimming and J lost 8 bases; unmatched junction nucleotides: 12. The CDR3 loop reads CASSYGGLPGVDEQFF. CDR3 bases: TGTGCCAGCAGTTACGGGGGACTACCGGGGGTCGATGAGCAGTTCTTC.

V is TRBV6-5 and J is TRBJ1-1; D may be TRBD1 (6 bases). The CDR3 loop spans 16 amino acids. Germline lookup yields CDR1 MNHEY and CDR2 SVGAGI. V dropped 4 bases and J dropped 4 bases, with 19 bases sitting between them. CDR3 region: CASSLSPPQGGTEAFF. The CDR3 nucleotides are TGTGCCAGCAGTTTATCCCCCCCACAGGGAGGCACTGAAGCTTTCTTT.

CDR3 in DNA: TGTGCCAGCAGCTCCATCCCGGGACAGGGGGCTTCACCCCTCCACTTT. Encoded protein: CASSSIPGQGASPLHF. The V gene is TRBV5-5, the J gene TRBJ1-6, with TRBD1 identical over 12 bases. The CDR3 runs 16 residues. The V gene end was trimmed by 3 bases and the J gene end by 9 bases; junction bases not matched to a gene: 7. The germline CDR1 and CDR2 sequences are SGHKS and YYEKEE (reference sequence). The whole variable domain, remainder taken from reference TRBV5-5 and TRBJ1-6, is DAGVTQSPTHLIKTRGQQVTLRCSPISGHKSVSWYQQVLGQGPQFIFQYYEKEERGRGNFPDRFSARQFPNYSSELNVNALLLGDSALYLCASSSIPGQGASPLHFGNGTRLTVT.

This rearrangement joins TRBV5-1 to TRBJ2-7; 8 nucleotides agree with TRBD2. The CDR3 spans 17 residues. The V segment lost 5 bases and the J segment 5 bases; nucleotides outside the gene matches: 18. The V gene's germline CDR1 is SGHRS and CDR2 YFSETQ. The CDR3: CASRSLAGPGASNEQYF. The CDR3 nucleotides read TGCGCCAGCAGATCCCTAGCGGGTCCGGGGGCATCCAACGAGCAGTACTTC.

The V and J genes are TRBV7-2 and TRBJ1-1, with a tentative D call TRBD1 (5 bases). The CDR3 runs to 16 residues. The germline gives CDR1 SGHTA, CDR2 FQGNSA. Between the trimmed V and J ends, which lost 4 bases and 5 bases, there was a span of 20 bases. This CDR3 reads CASSSGRGLGRTEAFF. As DNA, the CDR3 is TGTGCCAGCAGCTCGGGCCGGGGCCTAGGGAGGACTGAAGCTTTCTTT.

The chain recombines TRBV4-2 with TRBJ1-1; no firm D call. The CDR3 has 14 residues. The germline gives CDR1 LGHNA, CDR2 YNFKEQ. V lost 1 base, J lost 10 bases, and 16 bases lay in between. This CDR3 is CASSQGAVPSGAFF. DNA of the CDR3: TGTGCCAGCAGCCAAGGAGCCGTACCGTCGGGAGCTTTCTTT.

The V call is TRBV11-2, the J call TRBJ2-7; D not resolved. Trimming cost V 3 bases and J 5 bases, with 8 bases left between them. CDR1 is SGHAT, CDR2 FQNNGV, per germline. This CDR3 contains 12 residues. CDR3 sequence reads: CASSFIGDEQYF. DNA for the CDR3: TGTGCCAGCAGCTTTATTGGCGACGAGCAGTACTTC.